One sample yielded the 20 T cell receptor beta chains listed below, sequenced in a study of identical twins. A single record per CDR3 protein comes from TCRdb applying MiXCR to the 5' RACE reads. The repertoire consists of about 550,000 distinct CDR3 sequences, with around 22% occurring once and the leading ten covering around 0.47%. This sample also belongs to another study, concerning yellow fever vaccine responses in identical twins.

Sequences were obtained from CD4+ T cells sorted from blood. The receptor set was obtained from a woman under 30 in good health.

The chain recombines TRBV6-1 with TRBJ1-1, with 9 bases lining up with TRBD1. Per the germline V gene, CDR1 is MNHNS and CDR2 is SASEGT. Trimming at V came to 2 bases and at J to 1 base, leaving 2 bases not matched to a gene. The CDR3 contains 15 residues. The DNA of the CDR3 is TGTGCCAGCAGTGAATCGGGACAGGGGAACACTGAAGCTTTCTTT. Translation gives CASSESGQGNTEAFF.

The J gene is TRBJ2-1, the V gene TRBV21-1; the table calls TRBD2, which could not be checked here. TRBV21-1 represents a pseudogene. The length of the CDR3 is 17 residues. In DNA form, the CDR3 reads TGTGCCAGCAGCAACGGGACTAGCGGTACAAAATACAATGAGCAGTTCTTC. This translates into CASSNGTSGTKYNEQFF.

This clonotype was detected many times. The chain uses TRBV12-3 or TRBV12-4 and TRBJ1-4; D remains ambiguous. Trimming pared 7 bases from V and 7 bases from J, leaving 16 bases between. The CDR3 length is 14 residues. The CDR3 protein is CASTLGGSGEKLFF. The CDR3 coding sequence is TGTGCCAGCACTCTCGGCGGGAGTGGTGAAAAACTGTTTTTT.

The chain recombines TRBV7-6 with TRBJ2-5; D is unclear. Germline-derived CDR1 and CDR2 are SGHVS and FNYEAQ. Trimming stripped 2 bases from V and 1 base from J, with 11 bases between. This CDR3 spans 15 amino acids. CDR3 bases: TGTGCCAGCAGCTTAAATTGGGCCCCCCAAGAGACCCAGTACTTC. Protein: CASSLNWAPQETQYF.

This chain uses TRBV25-1 with TRBJ1-6, with a possible D match to TRBD1 (6 bases). CDR1 is MGHDK and CDR2 is SYGVNS in the germline V gene. V was pared by 6 bases and J by 1 base, with 13 bases between. CDR3 length: 16 amino acids. The CDR3 DNA reads TGTGCCAGCAGGGGGGGGCAGGAATCCTATAATTCACCCCTCCACTTT. It specifies CASRGGQESYNSPLHF.

This clonotype was detected a few times. V gene TRBV29-1 combines with J gene TRBJ2-1, with D perhaps TRBD2 (6 bases). The CDR3 loop spans 15 amino acids. V dropped 7 bases and J dropped 4 bases, with 20 bases sitting between them. Germline V gene data show CDR1 as SQVTM and CDR2 as ANQGSEA. Here the CDR3 reads CSGGTPKYYYNEQFF. The CDR3 DNA reads as TGCAGCGGTGGGACTCCAAAATACTATTACAATGAGCAGTTCTTC.

V is TRBV5-5 and J is TRBJ2-1; D assignment may be TRBD1 or TRBD2 (5 bases each). CDR1 is SGHKS and CDR2 is YYEKEE in the germline V gene (reference sequence). The CDR3 sequence is 13 residues long. V was trimmed by 4 bases and J by 2 bases, leaving 7 bases between them. CDR3 in amino acids: CASSMGPYNEQFF. The DNA of the CDR3 is TGTGCCAGCAGCATGGGACCCTACAATGAGCAGTTCTTC.

This clonotype appeared a few times. The V and J genes are TRBV28 and TRBJ2-3; 9 nucleotides line up with TRBD2. J was trimmed by 0 bases and V by 7 bases; bases with no gene match: 8. Germline V gene data show CDR1 as MDHEN and CDR2 as SYDVKM. The CDR3 has 16 amino acids. CDR3 coding DNA: TGTGCCAGCAAGGGTTGGACTAGCGCTAGCACAGATACGCAGTATTTT. This sequence encodes CASKGWTSASTDTQYF.

This clonotype was counted a few times. The V gene is TRBV6-2 or TRBV6-3, the J gene TRBJ1-5; no firm D call. This CDR3 contains 13 residues. V was cut by 3 bases and J by 4 bases, with 7 bases left in between. Germline V CDR1 and CDR2: MNHEY, SVGEGT. CDR3 region: CASSYRRNQPQHF. The CDR3 DNA sequence: TGTGCCAGCAGTTATAGACGAAATCAGCCCCAGCATTTT.

This clonotype showed up just a few times. The chain has TRBV5-1 and TRBJ2-5; TRBD2 matches at 10 bases. There are 16 residues in the CDR3. J was trimmed by 3 bases and V by 3 bases; bases with no gene match: 8. Per the germline V gene, CDR1 is SGHRS and CDR2 is YFSETQ. The chain's CDR3 is CASSSPQGLAEETQYF. CDR3 sequence (DNA): TGCGCCAGCAGCTCACCCCAAGGACTAGCGGAAGAGACCCAGTACTTC.

The CDR3 loop reads CASSPGWGSDGYTF. Here the CDR3 DNA reads TGTGCCAGCAGTCCCGGGTGGGGTAGCGATGGCTACACCTTC. The chain recombines TRBV12-3 or TRBV12-4 with TRBJ1-2; D uncertain. The CDR3 contains 14 residues. The ends were cut back, 5 bases at V and 6 bases at J, with 16 bases in the middle.

This clonotype was counted only a few times. The J gene is TRBJ2-7, the V gene TRBV29-1; TRBD2 might be the D (6 bases). V lost 6 bases, J lost 6 bases, and 18 bases lay in between. Germline loops: CDR1 SQVTM, CDR2 ANQGSEA. This CDR3 contains 13 residues. The CDR3 sequence is CSVGGPPVGEQYF. DNA for the CDR3: TGCAGCGTCGGGGGTCCCCCGGTCGGCGAGCAGTACTTC.

The gene calls are TRBV19 and TRBJ1-2; 7 nucleotides align to TRBD1. Trimming at V came to 8 bases and at J to 7 bases, leaving 4 bases not matched to a gene. This CDR3 spans 11 amino acids. Germline CDR1 LNHDA, CDR2 SQIVND (reference sequence). The CDR3 DNA is TGTGCCAGTCGACGACAGGGTGGCTACACCTTC. Translated, it gives CASRRQGGYTF.

The gene calls are TRBV2 and TRBJ1-1, with D unclear. The CDR3 is 17 amino acids. The V end lost 1 base, the J end lost 1 base, and 16 bases lay between the germline ends. Germline CDR1 reads SNHLY; CDR2 reads FYNNEI. Here the CDR3 reads CASSEELPWASNTEAFF. As DNA, the CDR3 is TGTGCCAGCAGTGAAGAGCTCCCTTGGGCCTCGAACACTGAAGCTTTCTTT.

The genes are TRBV5-5 and TRBJ2-3; 9 bases align to TRBD2. Per germline, CDR1 SGHKS and CDR2 YYEKEE (reference sequence). CDR3 size: 17 residues. Trimming took 0 bases from V and 2 from J; bases not matched to a gene: 7. CDR3 region: CASSLAVAGGPTDTQYF. As DNA, the CDR3 is TGTGCCAGCAGCTTGGCCGTGGCGGGGGGGCCCACAGATACGCAGTATTTT.

This clonotype was counted only a few times. J is TRBJ2-5 and V is TRBV10-3; D call uncertain. CDR1 is ENHRY and CDR2 is SYGVKD in the germline V gene. V gave up 5 bases and J gave up 1 base, with 11 bases separating them. The length of the CDR3 is 14 residues. The CDR3 nucleotides are TGTGCCATCAGTACCCGCGTACCCCAAGAGACCCAGTACTTC. Amino acids: CAISTRVPQETQYF.

This clonotype was recorded a few times. V gene TRBV5-5 combines with J gene TRBJ2-7; 10 bases align to TRBD1. The CDR3 runs 14 residues. The germline V gene encodes CDR1 SGHKS and CDR2 YYEKEE (reference sequence). V dropped 2 bases and J dropped 3; count of bases not matched to a gene: 2. The CDR3 sequence: CASSLWDRGYEQYF. CDR3 nucleotide sequence: TGTGCCAGCAGCTTATGGGACAGGGGCTACGAGCAGTACTTC. Complete variable domain (other parts from reference TRBV5-5 and TRBJ2-7): DAGVTQSPTHLIKTRGQQVTLRCSPISGHKSVSWYQQVLGQGPQFIFQYYEKEERGRGNFPDRFSARQFPNYSSELNVNALLLGDSALYLCASSLWDRGYEQYFGPGTRLTVT.

V and J are TRBV15 and TRBJ2-3; tentatively, D is TRBD2 (6 bases). Deletions cut 5 bases from V and 5 bases from J, with 20 bases between. The CDR3 extends over 16 amino acids. The V gene's germline CDR1 is LNHNV and CDR2 YYDKDF (reference sequence). The CDR3 protein is CATSSRGRRDQDTQYF. The CDR3 DNA follows: TGTGCCACCAGCTCCCGGGGGAGGCGGGACCAAGATACGCAGTATTTT.

This clonotype was seen only a few times. This chain joins TRBV7-3 and TRBJ2-3, with 7 bases lining up with TRBD2. This CDR3 spans 16 amino acids. Trimming cost V 6 bases and J 0 bases; bases outside gene matches: 9. CDR1 and CDR2 (germline): SGHTA, FQGTGA. CDR3 amino acids: CASSPTSISSTDTQYF. The DNA for the CDR3 is TGTGCCAGCAGTCCGACTAGCATCTCTAGCACAGATACGCAGTATTTT.

The CDR3 coding sequence is TGTGCCATCAAGGAGGGGACCGGGGAGCTGTTTTTT. It is translated as CAIKEGTGELFF. The rearrangement joins TRBV10-3 to TRBJ2-2; tentative D call: TRBD2 (6 bases). V gave up 7 bases and J gave up 5 bases, with 8 bases separating them. CDR3 length: 12 amino acids. The germline V gene encodes CDR1 ENHRY and CDR2 SYGVKD.